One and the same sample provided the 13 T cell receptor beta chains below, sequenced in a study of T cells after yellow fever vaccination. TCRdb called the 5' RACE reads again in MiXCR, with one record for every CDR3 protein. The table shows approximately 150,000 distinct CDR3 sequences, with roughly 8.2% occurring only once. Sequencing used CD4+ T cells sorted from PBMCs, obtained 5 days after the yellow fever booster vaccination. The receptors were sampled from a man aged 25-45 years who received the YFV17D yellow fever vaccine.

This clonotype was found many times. The CDR3 here is CASKLPADGIPLFF. The CDR3 DNA follows: TGTGCCAGCAAACTTCCGGCTGACGGGATACCCTTGTTCTTC. The rearrangement joins TRBV6-2 or TRBV6-3 to TRBJ2-1; perhaps TRBD2 as D (5 bases). The CDR3 covers 14 residues. V shed 7 bases and J shed 15 bases, with 25 bases lying between them. Germline CDR1 and CDR2: MNHEY and SVGEGT.

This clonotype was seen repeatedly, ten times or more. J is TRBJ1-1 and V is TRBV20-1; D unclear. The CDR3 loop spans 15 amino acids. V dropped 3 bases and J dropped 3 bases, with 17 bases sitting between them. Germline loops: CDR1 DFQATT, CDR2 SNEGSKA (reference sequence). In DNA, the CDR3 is TGCAGTGCTAGCAATCCGGGCCCCGGGGACACTGAAGCTTTCTTT. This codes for CSASNPGPGDTEAFF.

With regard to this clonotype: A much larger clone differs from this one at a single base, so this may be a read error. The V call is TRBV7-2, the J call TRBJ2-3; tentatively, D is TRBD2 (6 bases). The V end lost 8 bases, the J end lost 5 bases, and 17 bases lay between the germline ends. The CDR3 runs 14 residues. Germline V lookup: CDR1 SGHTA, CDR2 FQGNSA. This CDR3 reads CASETTGAVDTQYF. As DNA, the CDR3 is TGTGCCAGCGAAACTACGGGAGCGGTAGATACGCAGTATTTT.

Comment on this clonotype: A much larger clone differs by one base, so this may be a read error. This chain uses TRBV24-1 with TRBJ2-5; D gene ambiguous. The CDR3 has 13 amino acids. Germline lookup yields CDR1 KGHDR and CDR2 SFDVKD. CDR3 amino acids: CATSDPATETQCF. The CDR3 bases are TGTGCCACCAGTGACCCCGCGACGGAGACCCAGTGCTTC.

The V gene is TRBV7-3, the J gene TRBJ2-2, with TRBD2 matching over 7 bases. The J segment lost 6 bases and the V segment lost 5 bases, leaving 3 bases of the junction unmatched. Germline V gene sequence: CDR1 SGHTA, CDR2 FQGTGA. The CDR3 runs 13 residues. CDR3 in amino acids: CASSLGGSGELFF. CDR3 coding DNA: TGTGCCAGCAGCCTGGGAGGGTCCGGGGAGCTGTTTTTT.

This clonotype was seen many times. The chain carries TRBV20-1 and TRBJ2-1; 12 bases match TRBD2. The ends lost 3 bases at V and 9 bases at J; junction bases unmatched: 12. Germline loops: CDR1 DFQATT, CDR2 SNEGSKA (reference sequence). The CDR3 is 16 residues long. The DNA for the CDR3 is TGCAGTGCTAGGGATCGAGAGACTAGCGGGAGAGGTGAGCAGTTCTTC. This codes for CSARDRETSGRGEQFF.

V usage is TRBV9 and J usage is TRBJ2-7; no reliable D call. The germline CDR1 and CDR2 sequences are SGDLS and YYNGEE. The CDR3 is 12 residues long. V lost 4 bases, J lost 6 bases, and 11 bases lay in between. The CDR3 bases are TGTGCCAGCAGCCCTGATCGACGCGAGCAGTACTTC. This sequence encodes CASSPDRREQYF.

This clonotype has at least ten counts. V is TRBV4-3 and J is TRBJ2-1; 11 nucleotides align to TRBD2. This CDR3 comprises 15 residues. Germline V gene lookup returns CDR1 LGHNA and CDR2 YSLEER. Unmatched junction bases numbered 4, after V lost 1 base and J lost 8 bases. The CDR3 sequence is CASSQASGRFDEQFF. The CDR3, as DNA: TGCGCCAGCAGCCAAGCTAGCGGGAGGTTCGATGAGCAGTTCTTC.

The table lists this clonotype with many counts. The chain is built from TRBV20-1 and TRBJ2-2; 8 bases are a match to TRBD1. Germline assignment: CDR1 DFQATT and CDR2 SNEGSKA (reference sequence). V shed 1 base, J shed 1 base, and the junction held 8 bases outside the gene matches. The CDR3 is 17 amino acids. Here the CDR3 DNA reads TGCAGTGCTAGAGGAATTCCCGGGACAGGGAACACCGGGGAGCTGTTTTTT. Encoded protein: CSARGIPGTGNTGELFF.

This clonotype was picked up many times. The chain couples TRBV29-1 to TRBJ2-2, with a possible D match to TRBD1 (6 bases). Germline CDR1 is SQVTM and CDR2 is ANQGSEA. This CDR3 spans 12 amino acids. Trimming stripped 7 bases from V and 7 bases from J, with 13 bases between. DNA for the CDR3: TGCAGCGGGGGACATTGGGGCGGGGAGCTGTTTTTT. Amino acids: CSGGHWGGELFF.

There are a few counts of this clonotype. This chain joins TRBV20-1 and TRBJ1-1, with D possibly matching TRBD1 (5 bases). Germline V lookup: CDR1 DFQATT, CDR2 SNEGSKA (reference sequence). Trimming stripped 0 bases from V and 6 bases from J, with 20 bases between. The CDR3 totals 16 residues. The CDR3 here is CSARDPRHGAGAEAFF. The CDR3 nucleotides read TGCAGTGCTAGAGACCCTAGACACGGGGCCGGCGCTGAAGCTTTCTTT.

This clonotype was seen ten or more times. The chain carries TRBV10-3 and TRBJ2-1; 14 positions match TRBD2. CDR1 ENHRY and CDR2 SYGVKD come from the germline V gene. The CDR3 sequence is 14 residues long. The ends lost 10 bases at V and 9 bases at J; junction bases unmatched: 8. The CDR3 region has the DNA TGTGCCACCAGGGGGACTAGCGGGAGTTTTGAGCAGTTCTTC. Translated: CATRGTSGSFEQFF.

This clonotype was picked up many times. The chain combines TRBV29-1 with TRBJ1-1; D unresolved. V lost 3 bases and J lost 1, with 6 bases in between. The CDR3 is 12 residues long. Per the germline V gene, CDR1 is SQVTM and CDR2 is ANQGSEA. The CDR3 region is CSVDPTNTEAFF. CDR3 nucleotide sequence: TGCAGCGTTGACCCAACGAACACTGAAGCTTTCTTT. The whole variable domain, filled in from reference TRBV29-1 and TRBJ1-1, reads SAVISQKPSRDICQRGTSLTIQCQVDSQVTMMFWYRQQPGQSLTLIATANQGSEATYESGFVIDKFPISRPNLTFSTLTVSNMSPEDSSIYLCSVDPTNTEAFFGQGTRLTVV.